This T cell receptor (beta chain) was retrieved from a study of monozygotic twins with inflammatory bowel disease. The quantity of total RNA per TCR library was roughly 3,700 ng. Each UMI harboured a 6-nucleotide sample barcode and was appended via template switching. With the 5' RACE reads reprocessed, TCRdb shows one record per CDR3 protein and no DNA. Found here are about 450,000 distinct CDR3 sequences; the top ten clones hold roughly 2.2%. The CDR3 is 16 residues long. Germline V gene lookup returns CDR1 SEHNR and CDR2 FQNEAQ (reference sequence). The receptor was derived from a human donor with ulcerative colitis or Crohn's disease, or a healthy co-twin of an affected twin (not recorded which). The specimen was blood. The gene calls are TRBV7-9 and TRBJ2-5; TCRdb calls TRBD1, which cannot be checked without DNA. Here the CDR3 reads CASSLPRDTTQETQYF.